This is a list of T cell receptor beta chains from one sample in a study of shared clonotypes between healthy human individuals. Some clones are missing from TCRdb's copy, which holds only in-frame ones; the method was immunoSEQ multiplex PCR. The data show 2 million to 3 million clones, more than 85% seen once. What was sequenced was naive CD4+ T cells from PBMCs. Receptors were obtained from a man between 18 and 35 years old in good health. Some clones in this sample may be carry-over from other donors' samples. The conserved cysteine and the conserved F or W are not part of the CDR3 here. Fields, in order: J gene, CDR3 length, V gene, CDR3 protein.

>TRBJ2-1|11|TRBV27
ASGTVGYNEQF
>TRBJ2-1|16|TRBV5-3
ARSAGIGTRSRYNEQF
>TRBJ1-1|11|TRBV7-9
ASSLGFNTEAF
>TRBJ2-7|12|TRBV5-6
ASSRGGDSYEQY
>TRBJ2-5|15|TRBV10-3
AISPESLLVAQETQY
>TRBJ2-1|14|TRBV4-1
ASSQDLLAGLGEQF
>TRBJ2-3|12|TRBV28
ASRGTGGTDTQY
>TRBJ1-2|11|TRBV25-1
ASRQAAGHGYT
>TRBJ2-3|13|TRBV6-5
ASSYHSLSTDTQY
>TRBJ2-2|11|TRBV6-5
ASHSDRTGELF
>TRBJ2-5|11|TRBV5-1
ASSYRGTETQY
>TRBJ2-1|13|TRBV4-3
ASSLTGDSYNEQF
>TRBJ2-5|12|TRBV5-1
ASATPTGRETQY
>TRBJ2-3|14|TRBV5-1
ASSPPSSGPTDTQY
>TRBJ2-7|13|TRBV10-3
AISGQMGLGAEQY
>TRBJ1-5|13|TRBV5-1
ASSLRGARGQPQH
>TRBJ2-3|9|TRBV28
ASKVTDTQY
>TRBJ2-1|11|TRBV7-2
ASSSTGGNEQF
>TRBJ2-5|13|TRBV18
ASSLLVGSQETQY
>TRBJ2-7|9|TRBV28
ASSLLGEQY
>TRBJ2-7|13|TRBV7-2
ASSLSPPGGGEQY
>TRBJ2-7|12|TRBV9
ASSTGRGGGEQY
>TRBJ2-1|12|TRBV4-2
ASSQVEGGNEQF